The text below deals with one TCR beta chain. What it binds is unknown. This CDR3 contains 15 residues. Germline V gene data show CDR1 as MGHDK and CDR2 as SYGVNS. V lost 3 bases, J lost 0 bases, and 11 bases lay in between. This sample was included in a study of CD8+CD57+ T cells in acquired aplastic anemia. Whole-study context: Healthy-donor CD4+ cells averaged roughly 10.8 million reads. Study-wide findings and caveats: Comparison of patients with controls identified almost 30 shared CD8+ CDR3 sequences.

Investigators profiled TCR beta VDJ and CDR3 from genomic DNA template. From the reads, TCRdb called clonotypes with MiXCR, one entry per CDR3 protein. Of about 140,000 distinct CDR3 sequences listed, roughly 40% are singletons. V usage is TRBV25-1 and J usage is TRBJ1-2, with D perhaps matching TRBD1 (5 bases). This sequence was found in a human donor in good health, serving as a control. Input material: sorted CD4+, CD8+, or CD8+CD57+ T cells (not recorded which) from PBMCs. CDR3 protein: CASSDRDPANYGYTF. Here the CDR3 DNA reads TGTGCCAGCAGTGACCGGGACCCAGCTAACTATGGCTACACCTTC.